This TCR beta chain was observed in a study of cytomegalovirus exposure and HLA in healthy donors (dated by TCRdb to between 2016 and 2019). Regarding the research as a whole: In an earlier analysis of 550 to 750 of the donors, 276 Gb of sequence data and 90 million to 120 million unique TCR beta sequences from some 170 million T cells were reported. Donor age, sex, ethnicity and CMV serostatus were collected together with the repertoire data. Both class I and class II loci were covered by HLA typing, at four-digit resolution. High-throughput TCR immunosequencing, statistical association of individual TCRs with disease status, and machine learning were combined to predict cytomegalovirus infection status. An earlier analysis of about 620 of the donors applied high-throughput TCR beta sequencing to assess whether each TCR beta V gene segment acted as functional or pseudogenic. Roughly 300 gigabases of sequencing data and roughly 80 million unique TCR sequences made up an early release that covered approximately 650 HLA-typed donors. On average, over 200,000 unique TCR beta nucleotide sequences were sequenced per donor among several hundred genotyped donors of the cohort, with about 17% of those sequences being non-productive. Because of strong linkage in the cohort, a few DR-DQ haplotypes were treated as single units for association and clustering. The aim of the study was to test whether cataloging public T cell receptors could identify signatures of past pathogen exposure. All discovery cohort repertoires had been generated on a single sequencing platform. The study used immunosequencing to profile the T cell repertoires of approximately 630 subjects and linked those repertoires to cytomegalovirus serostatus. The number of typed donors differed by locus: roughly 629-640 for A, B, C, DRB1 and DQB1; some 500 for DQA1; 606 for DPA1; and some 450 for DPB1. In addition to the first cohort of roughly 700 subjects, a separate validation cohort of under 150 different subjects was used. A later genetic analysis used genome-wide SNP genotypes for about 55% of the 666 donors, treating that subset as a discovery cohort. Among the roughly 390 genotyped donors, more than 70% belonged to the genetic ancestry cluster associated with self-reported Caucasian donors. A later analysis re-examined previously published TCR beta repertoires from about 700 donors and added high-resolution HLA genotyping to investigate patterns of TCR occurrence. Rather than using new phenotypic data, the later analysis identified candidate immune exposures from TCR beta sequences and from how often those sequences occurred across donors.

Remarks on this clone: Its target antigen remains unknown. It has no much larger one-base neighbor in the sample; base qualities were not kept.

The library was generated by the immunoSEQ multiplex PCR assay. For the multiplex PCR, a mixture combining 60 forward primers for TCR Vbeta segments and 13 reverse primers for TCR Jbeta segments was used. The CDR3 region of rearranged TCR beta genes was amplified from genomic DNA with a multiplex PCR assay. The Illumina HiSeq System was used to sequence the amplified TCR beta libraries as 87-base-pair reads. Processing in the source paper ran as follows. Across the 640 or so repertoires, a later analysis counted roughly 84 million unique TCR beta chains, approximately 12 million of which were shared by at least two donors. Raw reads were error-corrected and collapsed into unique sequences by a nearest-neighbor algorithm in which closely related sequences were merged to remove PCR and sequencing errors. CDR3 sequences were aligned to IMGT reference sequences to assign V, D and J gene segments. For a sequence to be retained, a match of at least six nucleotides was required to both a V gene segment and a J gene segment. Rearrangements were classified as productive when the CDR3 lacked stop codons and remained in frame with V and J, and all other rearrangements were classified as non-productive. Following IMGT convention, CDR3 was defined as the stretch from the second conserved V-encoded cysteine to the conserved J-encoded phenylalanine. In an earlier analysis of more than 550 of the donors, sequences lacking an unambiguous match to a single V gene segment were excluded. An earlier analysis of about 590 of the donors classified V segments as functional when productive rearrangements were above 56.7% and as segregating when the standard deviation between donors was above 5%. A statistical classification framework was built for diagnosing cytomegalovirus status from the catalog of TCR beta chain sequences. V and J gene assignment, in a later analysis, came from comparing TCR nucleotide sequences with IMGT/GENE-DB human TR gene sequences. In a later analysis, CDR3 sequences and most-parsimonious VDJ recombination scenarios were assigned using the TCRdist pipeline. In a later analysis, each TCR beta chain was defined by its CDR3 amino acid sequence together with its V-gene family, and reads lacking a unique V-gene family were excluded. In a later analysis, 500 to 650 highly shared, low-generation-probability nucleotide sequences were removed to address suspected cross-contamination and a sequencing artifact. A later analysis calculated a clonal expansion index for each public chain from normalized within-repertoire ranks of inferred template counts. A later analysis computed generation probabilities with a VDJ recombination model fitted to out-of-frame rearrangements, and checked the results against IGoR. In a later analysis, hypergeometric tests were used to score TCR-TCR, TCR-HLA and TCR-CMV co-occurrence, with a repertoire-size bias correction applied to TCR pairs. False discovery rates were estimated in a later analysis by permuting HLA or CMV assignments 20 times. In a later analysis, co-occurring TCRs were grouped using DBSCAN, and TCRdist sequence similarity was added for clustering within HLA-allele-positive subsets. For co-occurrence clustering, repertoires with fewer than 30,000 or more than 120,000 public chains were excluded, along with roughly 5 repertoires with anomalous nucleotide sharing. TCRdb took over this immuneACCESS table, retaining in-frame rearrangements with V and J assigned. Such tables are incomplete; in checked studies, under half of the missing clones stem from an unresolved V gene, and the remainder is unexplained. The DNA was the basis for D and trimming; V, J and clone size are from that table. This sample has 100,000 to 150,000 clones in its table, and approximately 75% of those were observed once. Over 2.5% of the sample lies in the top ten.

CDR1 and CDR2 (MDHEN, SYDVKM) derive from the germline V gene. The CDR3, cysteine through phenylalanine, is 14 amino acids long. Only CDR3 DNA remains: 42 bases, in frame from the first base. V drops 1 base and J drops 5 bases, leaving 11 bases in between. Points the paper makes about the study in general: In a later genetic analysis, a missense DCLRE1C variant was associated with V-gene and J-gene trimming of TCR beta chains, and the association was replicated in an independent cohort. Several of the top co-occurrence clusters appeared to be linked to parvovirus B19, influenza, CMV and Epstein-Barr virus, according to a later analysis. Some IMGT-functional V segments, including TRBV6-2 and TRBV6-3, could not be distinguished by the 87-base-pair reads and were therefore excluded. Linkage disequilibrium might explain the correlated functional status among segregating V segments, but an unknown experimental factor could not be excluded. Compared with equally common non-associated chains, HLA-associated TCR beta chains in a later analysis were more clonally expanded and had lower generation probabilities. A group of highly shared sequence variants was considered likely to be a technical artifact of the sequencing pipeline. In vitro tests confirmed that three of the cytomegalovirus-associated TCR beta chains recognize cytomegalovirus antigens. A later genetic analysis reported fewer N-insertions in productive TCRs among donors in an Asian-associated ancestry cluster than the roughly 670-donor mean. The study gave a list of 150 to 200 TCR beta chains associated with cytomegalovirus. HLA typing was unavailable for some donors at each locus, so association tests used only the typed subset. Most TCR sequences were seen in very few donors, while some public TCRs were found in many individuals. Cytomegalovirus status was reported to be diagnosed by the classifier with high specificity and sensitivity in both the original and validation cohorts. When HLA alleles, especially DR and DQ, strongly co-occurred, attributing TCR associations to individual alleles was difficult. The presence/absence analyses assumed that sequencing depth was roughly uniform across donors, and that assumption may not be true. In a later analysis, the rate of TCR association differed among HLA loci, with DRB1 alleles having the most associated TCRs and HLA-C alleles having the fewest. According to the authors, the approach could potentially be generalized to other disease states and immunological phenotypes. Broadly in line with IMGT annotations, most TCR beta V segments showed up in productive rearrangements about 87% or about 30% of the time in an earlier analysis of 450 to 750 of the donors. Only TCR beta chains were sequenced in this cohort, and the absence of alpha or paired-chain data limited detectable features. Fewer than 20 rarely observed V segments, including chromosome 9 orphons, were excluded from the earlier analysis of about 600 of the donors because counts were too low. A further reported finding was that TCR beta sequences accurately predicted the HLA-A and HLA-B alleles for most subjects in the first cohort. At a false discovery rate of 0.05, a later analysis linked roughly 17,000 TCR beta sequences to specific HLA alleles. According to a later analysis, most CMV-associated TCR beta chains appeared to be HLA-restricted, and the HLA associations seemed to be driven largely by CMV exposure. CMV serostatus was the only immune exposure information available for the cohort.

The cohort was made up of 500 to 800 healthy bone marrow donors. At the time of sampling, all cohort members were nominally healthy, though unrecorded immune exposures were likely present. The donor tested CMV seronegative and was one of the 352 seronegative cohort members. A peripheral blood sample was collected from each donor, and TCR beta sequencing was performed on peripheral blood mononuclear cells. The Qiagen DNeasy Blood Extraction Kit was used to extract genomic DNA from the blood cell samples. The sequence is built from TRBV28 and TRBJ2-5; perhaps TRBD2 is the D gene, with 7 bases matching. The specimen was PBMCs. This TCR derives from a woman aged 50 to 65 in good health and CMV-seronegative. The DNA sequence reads TGTGCCAGCAGTTTATTACAGGGAGGGGAGACCCAGTACTTC. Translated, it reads CASSLLQGGETQYF.